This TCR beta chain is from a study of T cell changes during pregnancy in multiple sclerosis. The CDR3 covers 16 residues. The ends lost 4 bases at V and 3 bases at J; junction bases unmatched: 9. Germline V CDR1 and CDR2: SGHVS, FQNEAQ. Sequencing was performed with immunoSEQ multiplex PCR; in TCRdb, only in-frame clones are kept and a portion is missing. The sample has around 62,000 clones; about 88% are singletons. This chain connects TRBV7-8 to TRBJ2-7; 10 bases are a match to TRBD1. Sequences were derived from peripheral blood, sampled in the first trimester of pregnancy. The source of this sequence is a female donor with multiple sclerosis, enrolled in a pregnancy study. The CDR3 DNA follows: TGTGCCAGCAGCTCACCCCGGGACAGGGGTTTCTACGAGCAGTACTTC. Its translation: CASSSPRDRGFYEQYF.